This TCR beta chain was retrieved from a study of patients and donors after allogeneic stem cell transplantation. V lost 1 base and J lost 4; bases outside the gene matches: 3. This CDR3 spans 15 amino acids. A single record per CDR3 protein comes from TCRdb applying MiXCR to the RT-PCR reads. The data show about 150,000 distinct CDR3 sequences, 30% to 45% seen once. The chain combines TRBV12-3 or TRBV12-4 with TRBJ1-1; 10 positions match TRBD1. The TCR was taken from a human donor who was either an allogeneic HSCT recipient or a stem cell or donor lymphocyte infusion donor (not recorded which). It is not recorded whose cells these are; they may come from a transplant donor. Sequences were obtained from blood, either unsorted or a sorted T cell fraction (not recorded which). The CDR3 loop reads CASSLEGQGFTEAFF. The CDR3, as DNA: TGTGCCAGCAGTTTAGAGGGACAGGGGTTCACTGAAGCTTTCTTT.